This paragraph reports one TCR beta chain. This record comes from a study of memory CD4+ T cells and cytomegalovirus serostatus. At the level of the study: Healthy Belgian adult donors included roughly nine CMV-positive and 24 CMV-negative people.

Single viable CD3+CD4+CD8-CD45RO+ cells were sorted as the memory CD4+ T cells. Serostatus was set by detecting CMV pp150, pp28, p38, p52 IgG. TCRdb's table, derived via immunoSEQ multiplex PCR, lists solely in-frame clones and lacks some. The sample has almost 55,000 clones, roughly 79% seen once. The CDR3 sequence is 15 residues long. Germline V gene sequence: CDR1 LNHDA, CDR2 SQIVND (reference sequence). The V end was cut by 2 bases, the J end by 7 bases, with 12 bases between. This sequence originates from an adult in good health and CMV-seronegative. Sequencing input: memory CD4+ T cells from blood. The genes are TRBV19 and TRBJ1-6; a weak D match, TRBD1 (6 bases). The CDR3 spells CASSILGGENSPLHF. The CDR3 bases are TGTGCCAGTAGTATATTAGGGGGAGAAAATTCACCCCTCCACTTT.